The text below deals with one TCR beta chain. Its matching antigen is unknown. The data derive from a study of T cell clonotyping in hematopoietic cell transplantation. General study findings and limits: Recipient TCR diversity dropped after transplant; expanded clonotypes rose from day 30 to 180. Cells were unsorted, so CD4 and CD8 contributions were not separated.

Clones were read by immunoSEQ multiplex PCR, and TCRdb kept only the in-frame ones, dropping some. Found here are 27,000 or so clones, about 94% of them singletons; the top ten hold roughly 1.4%. CDR1 is SGHDT, CDR2 YYEEEE, per germline. The V end lost 0 bases, the J end lost 1 base, and 9 bases lay between the germline ends. This CDR3 has 15 amino acids. This clonotype originated in a man aged 50 to 60 in good health. Some clones in this sample may be carry-over from other donors' samples. What was sequenced was peripheral blood mononuclear cells. This rearrangement joins TRBV5-6 to TRBJ2-3, with D maybe TRBD2 (6 bases). CDR3 bases: TGTGCCAGCAGCTTGGCGGGCGGGGGCACAGATACGCAGTATTTT. This sequence encodes CASSLAGGGTDTQYF.